The 19 T cell receptor beta chains in this list originate from one sample, sequenced in a study of shared clonotypes between healthy human individuals. Profiled with immunoSEQ multiplex PCR; TCRdb holds only in-frame clones, not every one. The sample comprises about 2 million clones, 85% to 95% of which are singletons, and about 0.13% rests with the top ten. The sample taken for sequencing was naive CD4+ T cells sorted from blood. Subset noted: CD45RA+ positively selected. The receptors stem from a man aged 18 to 30 in good health.

The CDR3 DNA reads as TGTGCCACCAGCAGAGATCAGGGGACCTACGAGCAGTACTTC. As protein: CATSRDQGTYEQYF. This rearrangement joins TRBV15 to TRBJ2-7; D may be TRBD1 (6 bases). CDR1 and CDR2 (germline): LNHNV, YYDKDF (reference sequence). The V end lost 0 bases, the J end lost 2 bases, and 8 bases lay between the germline ends. The CDR3 runs to 14 residues.

In the case of this clone: The identical CDR3 is also encoded by other nucleotide sequences in the sample. J is TRBJ1-5 and V is TRBV5-6; tentatively, D is TRBD1 (6 bases). The CDR3 length is 15 residues. Deletions cut 5 bases from V and 0 bases from J, with 12 bases between. Per the germline V gene, CDR1 is SGHDT and CDR2 is YYEEEE. Written as DNA, the CDR3 is TGTGCCAGCAGTTTGAGGGGGTATAGCAATCAGCCCCAGCATTTT. Encoded protein: CASSLRGYSNQPQHF.

V usage is TRBV7-8 and J usage is TRBJ2-7; 9 bases agree with TRBD1. The CDR3 is made up of 15 amino acids. The J segment lost 3 bases and the V segment lost 5 bases, leaving 8 bases of the junction unmatched. Germline loops: CDR1 SGHVS, CDR2 FQNEAQ. Here the CDR3 reads CASSIGGQGSYEQYF. The DNA of the CDR3 is TGTGCCAGCAGCATAGGTGGACAGGGGAGCTACGAGCAGTACTTC.

This clone was recorded only once. The genes are TRBV10-3 and TRBJ2-1, with D unclear. The germline V and J ends were trimmed by 8 bases and 8 bases, with 13 bases remaining between them. CDR3 length: 12 residues. CDR1 is ENHRY, CDR2 SYGVKD, per germline. The CDR3 region is CAIGRLVDEQFF. The CDR3 DNA is TGTGCCATCGGTCGACTGGTGGATGAGCAGTTCTTC.

The chain has TRBV19 and TRBJ1-1; the D is unclear. The V end lost 5 bases, the J end lost 6 bases, and 4 bases lay between the germline ends. Germline V gene lookup returns CDR1 LNHDA and CDR2 SQIVND (reference sequence). The CDR3 extends over 10 amino acids. The CDR3 region is CASSPAEAFF. DNA for the CDR3: TGTGCCAGTAGTCCTGCTGAAGCTTTCTTT.

This clone was counted once. V and J are TRBV18 and TRBJ2-3; D ambiguous. Germline values: CDR1 KGHSH, CDR2 LQKENI. This CDR3 is built from 16 residues. The germline V and J ends were trimmed by 0 bases and 0 bases, with 10 bases remaining between them. The CDR3 region is CASSPPSVFSTDTQYF. CDR3 coding DNA: TGTGCCAGCTCACCACCCTCGGTTTTTAGCACAGATACGCAGTATTTT.

The V and J genes are TRBV25-1 and TRBJ2-5, with a tentative D call TRBD2 (7 bases). Trimming removed 5 bases at V and 2 bases at J, with 15 bases between. CDR1 and CDR2 (germline): MGHDK, SYGVNS. The CDR3 sequence is 15 residues long. The CDR3 nucleotides are TGTGCCAGCAGTCCAACGAGGGGGGGACAAGAGACCCAGTACTTC. Amino acid sequence: CASSPTRGGQETQYF.

The rearrangement links TRBV14 to TRBJ2-4, with 7 bases identical to TRBD1. Germline loops: CDR1 SGHDN, CDR2 FVKESK. J gave up 1 base and V 2 bases, and 8 bases lay outside the gene matches. This CDR3 is built from 17 residues. The chain's CDR3 is CASSQTLDRSAKNIQYF. The CDR3 coding sequence is TGTGCCAGCAGCCAAACATTGGACAGGAGTGCCAAAAACATTCAGTACTTC.

The chain recombines TRBV27 with TRBJ2-4, with TRBD1 matching 8 bases. The CDR3 has 15 amino acids. The germline V gene has CDR1 MNHEY and CDR2 SMNVEV (reference sequence). After removal of 5 bases from V and 7 bases from J, the junction contained 10 bases not matched to a gene. Written as DNA, the CDR3 is TGTGCCAGCAGTCCGAGGACAGGGCTAGGGAACATTCAGTACTTC. Encoded protein: CASSPRTGLGNIQYF.

The chain links TRBV6-5 to TRBJ2-7; D gene unclear. The CDR3 is made up of 13 amino acids. V was trimmed by 6 bases and J by 0 bases, leaving 9 bases between them. CDR1 is MNHEY, CDR2 SVGAGI, per germline. The CDR3 spells CASSVSFSYEQYF. CDR3 nucleotide sequence: TGTGCCAGCAGCGTGTCGTTCTCCTACGAGCAGTACTTC.

This chain joins TRBV29-1 and TRBJ2-7; 10 bases map to TRBD2. Trimming at V came to 7 bases and at J to 7 bases, leaving 13 bases not matched to a gene. This CDR3 comprises 14 residues. Germline V CDR1 and CDR2: SQVTM, ANQGSEA. CDR3 DNA sequence: TGCAGCGCGGAATGGACTAGCGGCAGTGGGGAGCAGTACTTC. It codes for CSAEWTSGSGEQYF.

The chain joins TRBV28 to TRBJ2-4, with TRBD2 identical over 10 bases. Germline V gene lookup returns CDR1 MDHEN and CDR2 SYDVKM. The CDR3 contains 13 residues. With 9 bases clipped from V and 4 bases from J, the junction kept 3 bases outside the gene matches. The CDR3 reads CASDSGGKNIQYF. CDR3 DNA: TGTGCCAGTGATAGCGGGGGGAAAAACATTCAGTACTTC.

The gene calls are TRBV18 and TRBJ2-1; TRBD1 is a possible D gene (6 bases). Germline assignment: CDR1 KGHSH and CDR2 LQKENI. The V and J ends lost 6 bases and 4 bases respectively, with 19 bases between them. This CDR3 is built from 16 residues. Here the CDR3 DNA reads TGTGCCAGCTCCCTTAACCAGGGGCTAGTATACAATGAGCAGTTCTTC. Translating gives CASSLNQGLVYNEQFF.

V and J are TRBV4-1 and TRBJ1-4; D perhaps matches TRBD1 (6 bases). Germline V gene lookup returns CDR1 MGHRA and CDR2 YSYEKL. V shed 4 bases and J shed 0 bases, with 18 bases lying between them. The CDR3 is made up of 18 amino acids. The CDR3 loop is CASSRPRDPGATNEKLFF. The CDR3 DNA reads TGCGCCAGCAGCCGCCCCCGAGATCCAGGGGCAACTAATGAAAAACTGTTTTTT.

With regard to this clone: The sample has other DNA sequences that encode this CDR3 too. The chain recombines TRBV4-1 with TRBJ2-7; perhaps TRBD1 as D (5 bases). V lost 1 base, J lost 2 bases, and 12 bases lay in between. The CDR3 is 15 residues long. CDR1 and CDR2 (germline): MGHRA, YSYEKL. The CDR3 reads CASSQGQGSTYEQYF. CDR3 DNA sequence: TGCGCCAGCAGCCAAGGGCAGGGCAGCACCTACGAGCAGTACTTC.

CDR3 sequence (DNA): TGCGCCAGCAGCTTGTCGAAACTAGCGGGGGTGTCCAAAGAGCTGTTTTTT. As protein: CASSLSKLAGVSKELFF. The chain is built from TRBV5-1 and TRBJ2-2; 11 bases are a match to TRBD2. J was trimmed by 11 bases and V by 1 base; bases with no gene match: 13. This CDR3 has 17 amino acids. CDR1 and CDR2 (germline): SGHRS, YFSETQ.

The chain combines TRBV5-4 with TRBJ1-1; tentatively, D is TRBD1 (6 bases). The germline V gene encodes CDR1 SGHNT and CDR2 YYREEE (reference sequence). The CDR3 runs 15 residues. V gave up 4 bases and J gave up 0 bases, with 13 bases separating them. The CDR3 nucleotides are TGTGCCAGCAGCCCCAAGGGGGGGATGAACACTGAAGCTTTCTTT. As protein: CASSPKGGMNTEAFF.

The rearrangement links TRBV10-3 to TRBJ1-1; TRBD1 matches at 7 bases. This CDR3 is built from 13 residues. V lost 6 bases and J lost 4; bases outside the gene matches: 5. The germline gives CDR1 ENHRY, CDR2 SYGVKD. The CDR3 loop is CAISKGAGTEAFF. CDR3 in DNA: TGTGCCATCAGCAAGGGGGCCGGCACTGAAGCTTTCTTT.

The chain employs TRBV2 and TRBJ1-6; TRBD1 agrees at 10 bases. Germline V gene data show CDR1 as SNHLY and CDR2 as FYNNEI. CDR3 length: 16 amino acids. J lost 6 bases, V lost 6 bases, and 8 bases had no gene match. The DNA of the CDR3 is TGTGCCAGCAGCGAACGACAGGGGGCCTTTAATTCACCCCTCCACTTT. It specifies CASSERQGAFNSPLHF.